Listed here are 5 T cell receptor beta chains from one sample, sequenced in a study of radiotherapy plus CTLA-4 blockade in lung cancer. TCRdb's table, derived via immunoSEQ multiplex PCR, lists solely in-frame clones and lacks some. Of more than 55,000 clones listed, around 80% are singletons. The source material was peripheral blood, sampled from a patient treated with radiotherapy plus ipilimumab. These receptors were collected from a human donor with non-small cell lung cancer whose response to radiotherapy plus ipilimumab could not be evaluated.

The chain recombines TRBV9 with TRBJ1-6; D unresolved. The CDR3 runs 14 residues. Germline CDR1 and CDR2: SGDLS and YYNGEE. Trimming shortened V by 2 bases and J by 6 bases, and 9 bases separated the two germline ends. CDR3 sequence reads: CASSVGGLNSPLHF. The DNA for the CDR3 is TGTGCCAGCAGCGTCGGAGGGCTTAATTCACCCCTCCACTTT.

This sequence joins TRBV27 and TRBJ2-2; no definite D call. The germline CDR1 and CDR2 sequences are MNHEY and SMNVEV (reference sequence). The CDR3 covers 13 residues. V was trimmed by 2 bases and J by 6 bases, leaving 7 bases between them. The CDR3 is CASSLIEAGELFF. The CDR3 DNA reads as TGTGCCAGCAGTTTAATAGAAGCCGGGGAGCTGTTTTTT.

This clone was seen only once. The genes are TRBV5-6 and TRBJ2-6; 9 bases fit TRBD1. Germline V gene lookup returns CDR1 SGHDT and CDR2 YYEEEE. This CDR3 has 17 residues. V shed 5 bases, J shed 1 base, and the junction held 7 bases outside the gene matches. CDR3 sequence (DNA): TGTGCCAGCAGTCGACAGGGGGATCCATCTGGGGCCAACGTCCTGACTTTC. As protein: CASSRQGDPSGANVLTF.

V and J are TRBV25-1 and TRBJ1-2; D remains unclear. The germline gives CDR1 MGHDK, CDR2 SYGVNS. V dropped 1 base and J dropped 8 bases, with 14 bases sitting between them. This CDR3 comprises 14 residues. In nucleotides, the CDR3 is TGTGCCAGCAGTGAATCGGAGTCCTCCTGGGGCTACACCTTC. It codes for CASSESESSWGYTF.

This clone was counted a single time. V gene TRBV7-2 combines with J gene TRBJ2-7; D is possibly TRBD2 (6 bases). The CDR3 covers 17 residues. V was clipped by 0 bases and J by 0 bases, with 15 bases between them. CDR1 is SGHTA and CDR2 is FQGNSA in the germline V gene. The CDR3 DNA reads TGTGCCAGCAGCTTAGCGGGGCGGGGCCTGAGCTCCTACGAGCAGTACTTC. It encodes CASSLAGRGLSSYEQYF.